This T cell receptor (beta chain) comes out of a study of OX40 agonist ivuxolimab in advanced cancers. For context, the study as a whole: The costimulatory receptor OX40 (CD134) was targeted by ivuxolimab, a fully human IgG2 agonistic monoclonal antibody. The paper covers the monotherapy dose-escalation part of the phase I ivuxolimab trial, which included N of about 51 patients. Prior anti-PD-1, anti-PD-L1 or anti-CTLA-4 therapy was permitted, and checkpoint inhibitors had been received by about 44% of dose-escalation patients. Intravenous ivuxolimab was administered to patients every 2 weeks at six dose levels: 0.01, 0.1, 0.3, 1.5, 3 and 10 mg/kg. In the dose-escalation cohort, around four fifths of patients were male, and the mean age was approximately 60 years with a range of roughly 20 to 80. The purpose of peripheral TCRbeta sequencing was to test whether ivuxolimab changed TCR sequence diversity and led to clonal T-cell expansion. Of the 50 to 55 dose-escalation patients, hepatocellular carcinoma was present in approximately 20, melanoma in some 15, renal cell carcinoma in 9 and head and neck cancer in 9. Three dose-escalation patients achieved partial responses, one with hepatocellular carcinoma and two with cutaneous melanoma.

Genomic DNA was isolated from the sorted cells so that the TCRbeta CDR3 region could be sequenced. The immunoSEQ Assay was used to sequence the TCRbeta CDR3 regions. Here the immuneACCESS table is served through TCRdb, limited to in-frame sequences with V and J called. Missing clones are a known gap in these copies; in checked studies unresolved V genes cover under half, and the rest lacks a known reason. The sample table contains about 75,000 clones; only one count was recorded for roughly 81% of them. Roughly a sixth of the sample is held by the ten biggest clonotypes. What the study reported, not specific to this receptor: Low levels of normalized T-cell clonal expansion were also shown by some nonresponding patients. At doses of 0.1 to 3.0 mg/kg, clonal expansion of both CD4+ and CD8+ blood T cells was observed from baseline to week 6. In the 0.1-3.0 mg/kg groups, partial responders had among the lowest normalized peripheral clonal expansion, particularly in CD8+ T cells. After ivuxolimab, more expanded clones were found on average in CD8+ T cells than in CD4+ T cells. Which antigens the clonally expanded peripheral T cells were specific for was not determined.

Patients with a history of autoimmune disease or receiving systemic immunosuppression were excluded from the trial. Peripheral blood for TCR sequencing was collected from all dose cohorts at baseline, on cycle 4 day 1, and on cycle 7 day 1. The samples were drawn from a first-in-human, open-label, multicenter phase I dose-escalation trial of ivuxolimab. The trial enrolled adults with locally advanced or metastatic head and neck squamous cell, hepatocellular, melanoma or renal cell carcinoma. Before TCR sequencing, CD4+ T cells and CD8+ T cells from peripheral blood were sorted into separate populations. Trimming takes 4 bases from V and 8 bases from J, and the germline ends sit 21 bases apart. CDR1 and CDR2 are drawn from the germline V gene: SGHAT, FQNNGV. The CDR3, cysteine through phenylalanine, is 16 amino acids long. Only CDR3 DNA remains: 48 bases, in frame from the first base. Concerning this clone: The target of this receptor is not known. Per-base quality was not reported, and no clone a single base away is much larger than it.

This specimen was CD4+ or CD8+ T cells sorted from blood, taken in a trial of the OX40 agonist ivuxolimab. The origin of this receptor is an adult with an advanced solid tumor such as melanoma, head and neck, liver or kidney cancer. Recombination connected TRBV11-2 to TRBJ2-1, with TRBD2 perhaps the D gene, on 5 matching bases. The CDR3 protein: CASSSLGLVVWDEQFF. The nucleotide sequence is TGTGCCAGCAGCTCCCTAGGACTGGTTGTATGGGATGAGCAGTTCTTC.